What follows are 17 T cell receptor beta chains derived from one specimen sequenced in a study of regulatory T cells in long-lasting Graves disease. Time point specified: persistent/refractory GD, antithyroid drugs over 5 years with positive TRAb. PBMCs provided the RNA from which the TCR library was made. Combining iRepertoire HTBI primers with Arm-PCR of CDR3 regions, the authors built TCR beta libraries. One entry per CDR3 protein, called by TCRdb with MiXCR from the multiplex PCR reads. The sample includes 400,000 to 500,000 distinct CDR3 sequences, approximately 21% of them seen just once. Specimen: peripheral blood mononuclear cells (PBMCs), collected when the disease was refractory, from a patient treated with antithyroid drugs. Receptors originate from a female donor with Graves disease.

A word on this clonotype: A much larger clone is a single base away; this may be a read error. The V and J genes are TRBV24-1 and TRBJ1-1; D perhaps matches TRBD1 (6 bases). The ends were cut back, 9 bases at V and 4 bases at J, with 17 bases in the middle. CDR1 is KGHDR and CDR2 is SFDVKD in the germline V gene. The CDR3 sequence is 14 residues long. CDR3 protein: CATGGGGKVTEAFF. As DNA, the CDR3 is TGTGCCACCGGAGGGGGGGGGAAGGTCACTGAAGCTTTCTTT.

The V call is TRBV20-1, the J call TRBJ2-7; perhaps TRBD2 as D (5 bases). This CDR3 is built from 17 residues. Germline V CDR1 and CDR2: DFQATT, SNEGSKA (reference sequence). Trimming took off 2 bases at V and 3 bases at J, with 23 bases between the two ends. The CDR3 loop reads CSARSPLPGISLYEQYF. CDR3 nucleotide sequence: TGCAGTGCTAGATCCCCTCTGCCGGGGATCTCTCTCTACGAGCAGTACTTC.

The rearrangement links TRBV19 to TRBJ1-5, with no clear D. Germline assignment: CDR1 LNHDA and CDR2 SQIVND (reference sequence). This CDR3 comprises 15 residues. The V and J ends lost 9 bases and 1 base respectively, with 16 bases between them. CDR3 DNA: TGTGCCAGCACCCCCAAACCGGGAAGCAATCAGCCCCAGCATTTT. This translates into CASTPKPGSNQPQHF.

Many counts were recorded for this clonotype. The chain is built from TRBV10-1 and TRBJ1-1; D not certain. The CDR3 sequence is 17 residues long. CDR1 WNHNN and CDR2 SYGVQD come from the germline V gene (reference sequence). Trimming stripped 6 bases from V and 4 bases from J, with 24 bases between. DNA of the CDR3: TGCGCCAGCAGCGAGGGCCCTTTCCAACCTTTGAGCACTGAAGCTTTCTTT. It codes for CASSEGPFQPLSTEAFF.

This clonotype was seen many times. CDR3 in amino acids: CASSPRGRGSYGGYTF. CDR3 DNA: TGTGCCAGCAGTCCCCGGGGCAGGGGGAGTTATGGTGGCTACACCTTC. The chain couples TRBV12-3 or TRBV12-4 to TRBJ1-2; 7 nucleotides agree with TRBD1. After removal of 5 bases from V and 7 bases from J, the junction contained 16 bases not matched to a gene. The CDR3 sequence is 16 residues long.

This clonotype was observed many times. A much larger clone differs by one base, so this may be a read error. This chain links TRBV11-2 with TRBJ1-1; no reliable D call. CDR3 size: 11 residues. V lost 2 bases, J lost 3 bases, and 1 base lay in between. Germline-derived CDR1 and CDR2 are SGHAT and FQNNGV. DNA of the CDR3: TGTGCCAGCAGCTTACACACTGAAGCTTTCTTT. It is translated as CASSLHTEAFF.

The chain combines TRBV20-1 with TRBJ1-5; tentatively, D is TRBD1 (5 bases). V was trimmed by 0 bases and J by 3 bases, leaving 12 bases between them. The CDR3 consists of 15 residues. The germline CDR1 and CDR2 sequences are DFQATT and SNEGSKA (reference sequence). The CDR3 spells CSARDPREPNQPQHF. In DNA form, the CDR3 reads TGCAGTGCTAGAGATCCCAGGGAGCCCAATCAGCCCCAGCATTTT.

The genes are TRBV6-1 and TRBJ1-4; unclear D gene. The CDR3 is made up of 14 amino acids. Trimming stripped 10 bases from V and 7 bases from J, with 19 bases between. Germline assignment: CDR1 MNHNS and CDR2 SASEGT. In DNA form, the CDR3 reads TGTGCCACCCGCTACGGGCAACTCACTGAAAAACTGTTTTTT. It specifies CATRYGQLTEKLFF.

Ten or more counts support this clonotype. This chain links TRBV12-3 or TRBV12-4 with TRBJ2-5, with 9 bases fitting TRBD1. V lost 6 bases, J lost 1 base, and 3 bases stayed unmatched. CDR3 length: 14 amino acids. The DNA of the CDR3 is TGTGCCAGCAGCAAGGACAGGGGCCAAGAGACCCAGTACTTC. This gives the protein CASSKDRGQETQYF.

This clonotype was counted only a few times. This chain uses TRBV20-1 with TRBJ2-2; 8 positions match TRBD1. The ends lost 0 bases at V and 5 bases at J; junction bases unmatched: 11. The CDR3 is 17 amino acids. The germline gives CDR1 DFQATT, CDR2 SNEGSKA (reference sequence). The CDR3 is CSARDSGQVGDTGELFF. The CDR3 region has the DNA TGCAGTGCTAGAGATTCGGGACAGGTGGGCGATACCGGGGAGCTGTTTTTT.

The table lists this clonotype with many counts. The gene calls are TRBV2 and TRBJ2-7, with 11 bases matching TRBD2. V was clipped by 5 bases and J by 3 bases; unmatched bases: 3. CDR3 size: 14 residues. CDR1 is SNHLY, CDR2 FYNNEI, per germline. The CDR3 protein is CASSTSGGVYEQYF. As DNA, the CDR3 is TGTGCCAGCAGTACTAGCGGGGGCGTCTACGAGCAGTACTTC. Filled out from reference TRBV2 and TRBJ2-7, the complete variable domain reads EPEVTQTPSHQVTQMGQEVILRCVPISNHLYFYWYRQILGQKVEFLVSFYNNEISEKSEIFDDQFSVERPDGSNFTLKIRSTKLEDSAMYFCASSTSGGVYEQYFGPGTRLTVT.

In this sample, this clonotype turned up many times. The chain recombines TRBV20-1 with TRBJ2-7; 10 bases match TRBD1. J was trimmed by 3 bases and V by 3 bases; bases with no gene match: 5. From germline, CDR1 is DFQATT and CDR2 SNEGSKA (reference sequence). This CDR3 has 14 residues. Here the CDR3 reads CSARTTGGFYEQYF. CDR3 bases: TGCAGTGCTAGGACGACAGGGGGCTTCTACGAGCAGTACTTC.

This clonotype showed up just a few times. The chain employs TRBV29-1 and TRBJ2-1, with 8 bases identical to TRBD2. The germline gives CDR1 SQVTM, CDR2 ANQGSEA. J lost 3 bases, V lost 4 bases, and 2 bases had no gene match. CDR3 length equals 13 residues. CDR3 DNA: TGCAGCGTTGTCGCGGGGGGCTACAATGAGCAGTTCTTC. It yields the protein CSVVAGGYNEQFF.

Of note for this clonotype: One end of the junction fails to match germline, which may point to a read error. The genes are TRBV28 and TRBJ2-7; TRBD2 matches 9 bases. Looked up from germline, CDR1 is MDHEN and CDR2 is SYDVKM. There are 14 residues in the CDR3. The CDR3 nucleotides are TGCGCCAGCACCCGGACTAGCGTATCCTACGAGCAGTACTTC. Protein sequence: CASTRTSVSYEQYF.

This clonotype was seen repeatedly, ten times or more. An end of the junction differs from the germline gene, which may be a read error. V and J are TRBV28 and TRBJ1-4; the D gene is possibly TRBD1 (6 bases). The CDR3 runs to 16 residues. Germline CDR1 MDHEN, CDR2 SYDVKM. The CDR3 DNA follows: TGTGCCACCAGTTCCTCGATGGGACAAACAAATGAAAAACTGTTTTTT. It specifies CATSSSMGQTNEKLFF.

CDR3 DNA: TGTGCCAGCACCTCGGACAGGGGTGTCCACGAGCAGTACTTC. It codes for CASTSDRGVHEQYF. The chain is built from TRBV7-9 and TRBJ2-7; 9 nucleotides match TRBD1. This CDR3 region has 14 residues. From germline, CDR1 is SEHNR and CDR2 FQNEAQ (reference sequence). The V gene end was trimmed by 7 bases and the J gene end by 5 bases; junction bases not matched to a gene: 9.

This clonotype was seen a handful of times. This chain connects TRBV30 to TRBJ2-5; 8 bases are a match to TRBD1. This CDR3 spans 14 amino acids. Germline CDR1 GTSNPN, CDR2 SVGIG (reference sequence). With 0 bases clipped from V and 2 bases from J, the junction kept 2 bases outside the gene matches. CDR3 amino acids: CAWSVTGGQETQYF. The CDR3 region has the DNA TGTGCCTGGAGTGTCACAGGGGGTCAAGAGACCCAGTACTTC. Filled out from reference TRBV30 and TRBJ2-5, the complete variable domain reads SQTIHQWPATLVQPVGSPLSLECTVEGTSNPNLYWYRQAAGRGLQLLFYSVGIGQISSEVPQNLSASRPQDRQFILSSKKLLLSDSGFYLCAWSVTGGQETQYFGPGTRLLVL.